What follows are 27 T cell receptor beta chains derived from one specimen sequenced in a study of shared T cell receptors in the human thymus. Clones were read by immunoSEQ multiplex PCR, and TCRdb kept only the in-frame ones, dropping some. Of hundreds of thousands of clones listed, 80% to 90% were seen once; the top ten hold more than 0.009%. These data also featured in a second study, about human thymus T cells.

Sequencing input: thymocytes. The receptors originated from a boy under three years old with a congenital heart defect.

This chain connects TRBV9 to TRBJ2-5, with 7 bases that match TRBD2. Germline V lookup: CDR1 SGDLS, CDR2 YYNGEE. The junction had 7 bases not matched to a gene; V was cut back by 0 bases and J by 5 bases. This CDR3 comprises 15 residues. CDR3 residues: CASSVAAGKTETQYF. The DNA for the CDR3 is TGTGCCAGCAGCGTAGCAGCGGGGAAAACGGAGACCCAGTACTTC.

For this clone: The sample contains more than one DNA sequence encoding this CDR3. The chain recombines TRBV28 with TRBJ2-7, with 8 bases that match TRBD1. Germline CDR1 reads MDHEN; CDR2 reads SYDVKM. This CDR3 is built from 15 residues. Trimming cost V 5 bases and J 0 bases; bases outside gene matches: 6. The CDR3 DNA sequence: TGTGCCAGCAGTCCCAGGACAGGGAGCTCCTACGAGCAGTACTTC. Translating gives CASSPRTGSSYEQYF.

V gene TRBV28 combines with J gene TRBJ2-7; 7 bases align to TRBD1. The ends lost 4 bases at V and 3 bases at J; junction bases unmatched: 6. This CDR3 is 14 amino acids long. From germline, CDR1 is MDHEN and CDR2 SYDVKM. The CDR3 region has the DNA TGTGCCAGCAGTTCACAGACAGGGAACTACGAGCAGTACTTC. This sequence encodes CASSSQTGNYEQYF.

The chain is built from TRBV11-1 and TRBJ2-1; TRBD2 is a possible D gene (7 bases). The CDR3 spans 17 residues. Between the trimmed V and J ends, which lost 2 bases and 0 bases, there was a span of 14 bases. Germline CDR1 is SGHAT and CDR2 is FQDESV (reference sequence). The CDR3 region has the DNA TGTGCCAGCAGCTTACCGCCGGGGGGCAGCTCCTACAATGAGCAGTTCTTC. Translation gives CASSLPPGGSSYNEQFF.

The genes are TRBV7-6 and TRBJ2-7, with a possible D match to TRBD1 (6 bases). Trimming stripped 5 bases from V and 0 bases from J, with 14 bases between. The CDR3 is 15 amino acids. Germline CDR1 and CDR2: SGHVS and FNYEAQ. This chain's CDR3 is CASSPQGIDSYEQYF. In DNA, the CDR3 is TGTGCCAGCAGCCCACAGGGCATTGACTCCTACGAGCAGTACTTC.

The V and J genes are TRBV19 and TRBJ1-3; D might be TRBD1 (5 bases). There are 15 residues in the CDR3. Trimming left V 8 bases short and J 0 bases short, with 14 bases between. Per the germline V gene, CDR1 is LNHDA and CDR2 is SQIVND (reference sequence). The CDR3: CASRRFGGSGNTIYF. The CDR3 DNA reads as TGTGCCAGTCGAAGGTTCGGGGGCTCTGGAAACACCATATATTTT. Filled out from reference TRBV19 and TRBJ1-3, the complete variable domain reads DGGITQSPKYLFRKEGQNVTLSCEQNLNHDAMYWYRQDPGQGLRLIYYSQIVNDFQKGDIAEGYSVSREKKESFPLTVTSAQKNPTAFYLCASRRFGGSGNTIYFGEGSWLTVV.

The J gene is TRBJ2-7, the V gene TRBV28, with D maybe TRBD1 (6 bases). V was cut by 7 bases and J by 0 bases, with 13 bases left in between. Germline V gene sequence: CDR1 MDHEN, CDR2 SYDVKM. CDR3 size: 14 residues. CDR3 sequence reads: CASKTGGPSYEQYF. Written as DNA, the CDR3 is TGTGCCAGCAAGACAGGTGGCCCCTCCTACGAGCAGTACTTC.

The CDR3 bases are TGCGCCAGCAGCCAATCGCGGGGGGCCCCTTGGGGCACAGATACGCAGTATTTT. Its protein is CASSQSRGAPWGTDTQYF. V is TRBV4-3 and J is TRBJ2-3; 8 nucleotides line up with TRBD2. V shed 2 bases and J 1 base; nucleotides not matched to a gene: 11. The germline gives CDR1 LGHNA, CDR2 YSLEER. The CDR3 extends over 18 amino acids.

This clone occurred a few times. This CDR3 reads CASRPGQGYEQYF. Written as DNA, the CDR3 is TGCGCCAGCAGACCGGGACAGGGCTACGAGCAGTACTTC. V is TRBV5-1 and J is TRBJ2-7, with 9 bases that match TRBD1. The germline V gene has CDR1 SGHRS and CDR2 YFSETQ. The CDR3 extends over 13 amino acids. V lost 5 bases, J lost 3 bases, and 3 bases stayed unmatched.

The chain uses TRBV10-3 and TRBJ2-7; D perhaps matches TRBD2 (5 bases). Trimming shortened V by 3 bases and J by 0 bases, and 18 bases separated the two germline ends. In germline, CDR1 is ENHRY, CDR2 SYGVKD. The CDR3 contains 17 residues. CDR3 loop: CAISDSLGGRYSYEQYF. In DNA, the CDR3 is TGTGCCATCAGTGATTCCCTTGGCGGGCGATACTCCTACGAGCAGTACTTC.

This chain joins TRBV28 and TRBJ1-1, with D tentatively TRBD1 (6 bases). This CDR3 has 18 residues. V dropped 1 base and J dropped 0 bases, with 18 bases sitting between them. The germline V gene encodes CDR1 MDHEN and CDR2 SYDVKM. CDR3 DNA sequence: TGTGCCAGCAGTTTATCGTACAGGGTAATCGCAATGAACACTGAAGCTTTCTTT. Its protein is CASSLSYRVIAMNTEAFF.

The chain joins TRBV5-6 to TRBJ2-1; possible D gene TRBD2, 5 bases. CDR1 SGHDT and CDR2 YYEEEE come from the germline V gene. The V and J ends lost 2 bases and 0 bases respectively, with 12 bases between them. The CDR3 is made up of 16 amino acids. The CDR3 coding sequence is TGTGCCAGCAGCTTTCAGAAGCGGAGCTCCTACAATGAGCAGTTCTTC. Protein: CASSFQKRSSYNEQFF. Filled out from reference TRBV5-6 and TRBJ2-1, the complete variable domain reads DAGVTQSPTHLIKTRGQQVTLRCSPKSGHDTVSWYQQALGQGPQFIFQYYEEEERQRGNFPDRFSGHQFPNYSSELNVNALLLGDSALYLCASSFQKRSSYNEQFFGPGTRLTVL.

This clone occurred once. V and J are TRBV27 and TRBJ2-7, with 11 bases that match TRBD2. The CDR3 runs to 15 residues. CDR1 is MNHEY, CDR2 SMNVEV, per germline (reference sequence). With V trimmed by 5 bases and J by 5 bases, 8 bases remained unmatched. CDR3 DNA: TGTGCCAGCAGTCCGTTAGCGGGAGGGCCAGACGAGCAGTACTTC. Translating it yields CASSPLAGGPDEQYF.

The chain uses TRBV28 and TRBJ1-5; D is unresolved. The CDR3 runs to 15 residues. Germline lookup yields CDR1 MDHEN and CDR2 SYDVKM. V was trimmed by 4 bases and J by 2 bases, leaving 12 bases between them. The CDR3 loop is CASSSGSGGNQPQHF. The CDR3 DNA sequence: TGTGCCAGCAGTTCGGGCTCCGGGGGCAATCAGCCCCAGCATTTT.

This chain links TRBV4-3 with TRBJ2-6; 9 positions match TRBD1. This CDR3 contains 21 residues. Trimming took 0 bases from V and 0 from J; bases not matched to a gene: 12. The V gene's germline CDR1 is LGHNA and CDR2 YSLEER. The CDR3 bases are TGCGCCAGCAGCCAAGATAGGGGGGACAGGGTTCGAAACTCTGGGGCCAACGTCCTGACTTTC. It translates to CASSQDRGDRVRNSGANVLTF.

The chain employs TRBV4-1 and TRBJ1-3; 8 bases line up with TRBD1. This CDR3 spans 17 amino acids. Germline trimming cut 1 base from V and 0 bases from J; bases unmatched to any gene: 5. Germline V gives CDR1 MGHRA, CDR2 YSYEKL. CDR3 nucleotide sequence: TGCGCCAGCAGCCAAGTGCTCAGGGGGCCCTCTGGAAACACCATATATTTT. The encoded protein is CASSQVLRGPSGNTIYF.

The CDR3 bases are TGTGCCAGCACACAGGGCTTATATGGCTACACCTTC. Translated, it gives CASTQGLYGYTF. This sequence joins TRBV2 and TRBJ1-2; tentatively, D is TRBD1 (6 bases). The CDR3 contains 12 residues. V lost 7 bases and J 5 bases, leaving 11 bases between the germline ends. The V gene's germline CDR1 is SNHLY and CDR2 FYNNEI. Together with reference TRBV2 and TRBJ1-2, the CDR3 gives the full variable domain: EPEVTQTPSHQVTQMGQEVILRCVPISNHLYFYWYRQILGQKVEFLVSFYNNEISEKSEIFDDQFSVERPDGSNFTLKIRSTKLEDSAMYFCASTQGLYGYTFGSGTRLTVV.

In this sample, this clone turned up once. The chain combines TRBV20-1 with TRBJ2-1, with D perhaps matching TRBD2 (6 bases). The CDR3 is 11 amino acids. CDR1 is DFQATT and CDR2 is SNEGSKA in the germline V gene (reference sequence). Trimming took off 5 bases at V and 10 bases at J, with 12 bases between the two ends. The CDR3 DNA reads TGCAGTGCTTCCAGGGAGGACGAGCAGTTCTTC. Translating it yields CSASREDEQFF.

The chain is built from TRBV4-3 and TRBJ2-7; 8 positions match TRBD1. Germline CDR1 LGHNA, CDR2 YSLEER. The CDR3 sequence is 16 residues long. After removal of 4 bases from V and 5 bases from J, the junction contained 13 bases not matched to a gene. CDR3 residues: CASSPDRQGARHEQYF. The CDR3 nucleotides read TGCGCCAGCAGCCCCGACCGGCAGGGGGCGCGCCACGAGCAGTACTTC.

This rearrangement joins TRBV6-6 to TRBJ2-7; D not certain. Germline CDR1 and CDR2: MNHNY and SVGAGI (reference sequence). Trimming took 6 bases from V and 0 from J, leaving 9 bases between them. The CDR3 loop spans 13 amino acids. This CDR3 is CASSPGSSYEQYF. As DNA, the CDR3 is TGTGCCAGCAGCCCAGGTAGCTCCTACGAGCAGTACTTC.

The V gene is TRBV9, the J gene TRBJ1-1; a weak D match, TRBD1 (6 bases). The CDR3 extends over 15 amino acids. Trimming pared 1 base from V and 2 bases from J, leaving 12 bases between. From germline, CDR1 is SGDLS and CDR2 YYNGEE. In nucleotides, the CDR3 is TGTGCCAGCAGCGTACTGACAGGTCGTAACACTGAAGCTTTCTTT. It codes for CASSVLTGRNTEAFF.

The chain recombines TRBV25-1 with TRBJ2-1; D gene ambiguous. The CDR3 is made up of 11 amino acids. The V and J ends lost 3 bases and 10 bases respectively, with 7 bases between them. Germline values: CDR1 MGHDK, CDR2 SYGVNS. CDR3 coding DNA: TGTGCCAGCAGTGACCCACTAGAGCAGTTCTTC. This codes for CASSDPLEQFF.

A word on this clone: Different DNA sequences within this sample yield the same CDR3. CDR3 protein: CATQMGRTYNSPLHF. The CDR3 DNA is TGTGCCACTCAAATGGGGAGAACCTATAATTCACCCCTCCACTTT. This chain uses TRBV10-3 with TRBJ1-6, with D hard to call. Germline assignment: CDR1 ENHRY and CDR2 SYGVKD. There are 15 residues in the CDR3. The V gene lost 10 bases and the J gene lost 2 bases, with 15 bases spanning the gap.

This clone was seen once. The chain recombines TRBV7-8 with TRBJ2-1; 10 bases agree with TRBD2. CDR3 length: 16 residues. CDR1 and CDR2 (germline): SGHVS, FQNEAQ. The V segment lost 5 bases and the J segment 4 bases; nucleotides outside the gene matches: 8. CDR3 residues: CASSQLLAGEYNEQFF. CDR3 coding DNA: TGTGCCAGCAGCCAACTCCTAGCGGGAGAGTACAATGAGCAGTTCTTC.

The rearrangement uses TRBV30 and TRBJ1-4; no reliable D call. The V and J ends lost 1 base and 4 bases respectively, with 13 bases between them. CDR3 length: 15 amino acids. Germline CDR1 and CDR2: GTSNPN and SVGIG (reference sequence). The CDR3 DNA follows: TGTGCCTGGAGTGACCCGGAGGGCGGTAATGAAAAACTGTTTTTT. It translates to CAWSDPEGGNEKLFF.

The rearrangement uses TRBV28 and TRBJ2-7; 10 nucleotides match TRBD1. The CDR3 totals 17 residues. CDR1 is MDHEN, CDR2 SYDVKM, per germline. V trimming: 0 bases; J trimming: 3 bases; junction bases outside the gene matches: 8. CDR3 nucleotides: TGTGCCAGCAGTTTATGCTTAGCCGGGACAGGGGTCTACGAGCAGTACTTC. This encodes CASSLCLAGTGVYEQYF.

The V and J genes are TRBV27 and TRBJ2-7; TRBD1 aligns across 8 bases. The CDR3 runs to 14 residues. With V trimmed by 6 bases and J by 13 bases, 17 bases remained unmatched. Per the germline V gene, CDR1 is MNHEY and CDR2 is SMNVEV (reference sequence). CDR3 sequence reads: CASSSIPFRDRRYF. CDR3 nucleotides: TGTGCCAGCAGCTCCATCCCCTTCCGGGACAGGAGATACTTC.